These 10 T cell receptor beta chains were sequenced from one sample in a study of radiotherapy plus CTLA-4 blockade in lung cancer. Profiling relied on immunoSEQ multiplex PCR, and the TCRdb table lists in-frame clones only, not all of them. The table lists roughly 76,000 clones, roughly four fifths of them singletons, with 9.5% to 10% in the top ten. The sequencing used peripheral blood, collected from a patient treated with radiotherapy plus ipilimumab. The origin of the receptors is a human donor with non-small cell lung cancer whose response to radiotherapy plus ipilimumab could not be evaluated.

The chain recombines TRBV4-1 with TRBJ2-7; 9 bases map to TRBD1. CDR1 MGHRA and CDR2 YSYEKL come from the germline V gene. There are 15 residues in the CDR3. J gave up 3 bases and V 1 base, and 4 bases lay outside the gene matches. As DNA, the CDR3 is TGCGCCAGCAGCCAAGCCGGGACAGGGTTCTACGAGCAGTACTTC. Amino acids: CASSQAGTGFYEQYF.

This chain connects TRBV5-1 to TRBJ2-3; 12 nucleotides match TRBD2. Germline lookup yields CDR1 SGHRS and CDR2 YFSETQ. This CDR3 has 17 residues. The J segment lost 9 bases and the V segment lost 3 bases, leaving 14 bases of the junction unmatched. The CDR3 DNA follows: TGCGCCAGCAGCTCGAATCTAGCGGGAGGGCCGGGTGTAACGCAGTATTTT. This translates into CASSSNLAGGPGVTQYF. Full variable domain (missing parts from reference TRBV5-1 and TRBJ2-3): KAGVTQTPRYLIKTRGQQVTLSCSPISGHRSVSWYQQTPGQGLQFLFEYFSETQRNKGNFPGRFSGRQFSNSRSEMNVSTLELGDSALYLCASSSNLAGGPGVTQYFGPGTRLTVL.

The genes are TRBV10-3 and TRBJ1-1, with D maybe TRBD1 (6 bases). This CDR3 region has 14 residues. Germline CDR1 is ENHRY and CDR2 is SYGVKD. V lost 6 bases and J lost 1, with 12 bases in between. In nucleotides, the CDR3 is TGTGCCATCAGGCAGGGGATGGAGAACACTGAAGCTTTCTTT. Its translation is CAIRQGMENTEAFF.

The chain is built from TRBV18 and TRBJ2-7; D ambiguous. Germline CDR1 and CDR2: KGHSH and LQKENI. This CDR3 region has 15 residues. Trimming took off 0 bases at V and 3 bases at J, with 12 bases between the two ends. The CDR3 loop is CASSPPRYRVYEQYF. CDR3 bases: TGTGCCAGCTCACCACCGAGGTATCGGGTCTACGAGCAGTACTTC.

About this clone: The junction shows a germline mismatch at one end, possibly a read error. The rearrangement joins TRBV27 to TRBJ1-2; tentatively, D is TRBD1 (6 bases). The V gene's germline CDR1 is MNHEY and CDR2 SMNVEV (reference sequence). This CDR3 has 12 amino acids. CDR3: CASSLGGGGLSF. CDR3 sequence (DNA): TGTGCCAGCAGTTTAGGGGGGGGCGGCCTCTCCTTC.

The V and J genes are TRBV29-1 and TRBJ1-1, with D uncertain. This CDR3 spans 12 amino acids. Trimming left V 4 bases short and J 2 bases short, with 8 bases between. Germline V gene data show CDR1 as SQVTM and CDR2 as ANQGSEA. CDR3 sequence: CSVVRGNTEAFF. CDR3 sequence (DNA): TGCAGCGTTGTGCGGGGTAACACTGAAGCTTTCTTT.

With respect to this clone: As the CDR3 is not closed by the conserved phenylalanine or tryptophan, this likely results from a read error. The chain employs TRBV10-3 and TRBJ2-7, with D possibly matching TRBD2 (6 bases). The V gene lost 5 bases and the J gene lost 6 bases, with 14 bases spanning the gap. The CDR3 consists of 13 residues. Germline values: CDR1 ENHRY, CDR2 SYGVKD. DNA for the CDR3: TGTGCCATCAGTTACGGGGTGGAGGGCGAGCAGTACCTC. This gives the protein CAISYGVEGEQYL.

This clone is classed as medium-sized. The chain combines TRBV19 with TRBJ1-4; unclear D gene. The V end was cut by 6 bases, the J end by 4 bases, with 15 bases between. The CDR3 is 15 residues long. Germline assignment: CDR1 LNHDA and CDR2 SQIVND (reference sequence). In DNA form, the CDR3 reads TGTGCCAGTAGCGAGGAGGATACCAATAATGAAAAACTGTTTTTT. It is translated as CASSEEDTNNEKLFF.

The V gene is TRBV5-1, the J gene TRBJ1-1; 10 bases are a match to TRBD1. The trim removed 3 bases at V and 5 bases at J, leaving 7 bases unmatched. CDR1 is SGHRS and CDR2 is YFSETQ in the germline V gene. The CDR3 loop spans 15 amino acids. The CDR3 is CASSSDRGGKTEAFF. In DNA form, the CDR3 reads TGCGCCAGCAGCTCGGACAGGGGGGGGAAGACTGAAGCTTTCTTT.

This clone turned up a few times. The chain recombines TRBV15 with TRBJ2-5; D ambiguous. The CDR3 is made up of 14 amino acids. Between the trimmed V and J ends, which lost 3 bases and 1 base, there was a span of 9 bases. In germline, CDR1 is LNHNV, CDR2 YYDKDF (reference sequence). CDR3 DNA sequence: TGTGCCACCAGCAGCCGGTTTTTCCAAGAGACCCAGTACTTC. Translated, it gives CATSSRFFQETQYF. The variable domain in full, completed from reference TRBV15 and TRBJ2-5, reads DAMVIQNPRYQVTQFGKPVTLSCSQTLNHNVMYWYQQKSSQAPKLLFHYYDKDFNNEADTPDNFQSRRPNTSFCFLDIRSPGLGDTAMYLCATSSRFFQETQYFGPGTRLLVL.